The present T cell receptor beta chain was sequenced within a study of CD8+CD57+ T cells in acquired aplastic anemia. The overall study: Each DNA sample taken from sorted CD4+ and CD8+ cells came to roughly 3.5 ug on average.

This CDR3 has 13 amino acids. The germline V gene encodes CDR1 WNHNN and CDR2 SYGVQD (reference sequence). V shed 9 bases, J shed 4 bases, and the junction held 6 bases outside the gene matches. This clonotype was recorded at least ten times. The antigen is undetermined. The sequenced patients had an expansion of CD8+CD57+ cells seen by flow cytometry. Profiling that covered TCR beta VDJ and CDR3 relied on genomic DNA as its template. TCRdb fed the reads into MiXCR, producing one record per CDR3 protein. This table has about half a million distinct CDR3 sequences, about a third appearing once. Study-wide findings and caveats: Patients and healthy controls showed no significant CD8+ Simpson's diversity difference.

This chain links TRBV10-1 with TRBJ2-7, with TRBD2 identical over 10 bases. Sequences were obtained from sorted CD4+, CD8+, or CD8+CD57+ T cells (not recorded which) from PBMCs. The source is a human donor with aplastic anemia. The CDR3 is CAREVAGGYEQYF. The CDR3 coding sequence is TGCGCCAGAGAGGTAGCGGGGGGTTACGAGCAGTACTTC.